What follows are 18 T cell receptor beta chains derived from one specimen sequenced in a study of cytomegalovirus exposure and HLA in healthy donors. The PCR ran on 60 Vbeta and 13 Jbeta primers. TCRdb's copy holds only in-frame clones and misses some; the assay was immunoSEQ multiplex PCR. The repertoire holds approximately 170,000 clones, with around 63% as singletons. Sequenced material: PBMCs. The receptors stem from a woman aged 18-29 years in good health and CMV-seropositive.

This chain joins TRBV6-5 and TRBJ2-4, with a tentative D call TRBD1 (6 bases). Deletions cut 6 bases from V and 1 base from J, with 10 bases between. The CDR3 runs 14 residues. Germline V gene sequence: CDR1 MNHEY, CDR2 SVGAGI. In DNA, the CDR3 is TGTGCCAGCAGCCCCACAGGGGCCAAAAACATTCAGTACTTC. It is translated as CASSPTGAKNIQYF.

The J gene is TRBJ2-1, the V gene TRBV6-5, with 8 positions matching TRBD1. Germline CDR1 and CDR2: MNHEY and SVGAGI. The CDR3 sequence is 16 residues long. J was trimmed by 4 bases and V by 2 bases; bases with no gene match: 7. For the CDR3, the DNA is TGTGCCAGCAGTTACGCGGGACAGGAAATTTACAATGAGCAGTTCTTC. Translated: CASSYAGQEIYNEQFF.

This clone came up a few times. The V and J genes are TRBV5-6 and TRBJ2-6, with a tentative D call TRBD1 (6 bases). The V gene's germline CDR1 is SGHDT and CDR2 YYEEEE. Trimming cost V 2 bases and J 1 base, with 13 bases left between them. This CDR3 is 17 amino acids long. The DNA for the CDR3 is TGTGCCAGCAGCTTCCGGACAGCCCTATCTGGGGCCAACGTCCTGACTTTC. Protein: CASSFRTALSGANVLTF.

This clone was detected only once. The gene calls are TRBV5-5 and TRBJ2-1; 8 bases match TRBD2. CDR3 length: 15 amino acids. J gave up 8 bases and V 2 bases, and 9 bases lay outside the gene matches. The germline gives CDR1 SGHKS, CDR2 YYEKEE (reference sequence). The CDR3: CASSFISGVRDEQFF. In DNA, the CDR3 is TGTGCCAGCAGCTTTATTAGCGGGGTTCGGGATGAGCAGTTCTTC.

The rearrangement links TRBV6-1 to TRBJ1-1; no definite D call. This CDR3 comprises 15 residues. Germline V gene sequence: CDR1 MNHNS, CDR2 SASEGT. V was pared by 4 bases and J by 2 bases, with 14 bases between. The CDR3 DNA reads TGTGCCAGCAGTGGGCTGGAGGCAATTAACACTGAAGCTTTCTTT. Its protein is CASSGLEAINTEAFF.

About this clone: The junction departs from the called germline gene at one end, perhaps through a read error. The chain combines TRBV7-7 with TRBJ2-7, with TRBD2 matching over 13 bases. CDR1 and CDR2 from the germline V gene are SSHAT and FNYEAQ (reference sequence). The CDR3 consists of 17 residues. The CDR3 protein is CASSPLAGGSLAYEQYF. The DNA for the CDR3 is TGTGCTAGCAGTCCACTAGCGGGGGGGTCCCTGGCTTACGAGCAGTACTTC.

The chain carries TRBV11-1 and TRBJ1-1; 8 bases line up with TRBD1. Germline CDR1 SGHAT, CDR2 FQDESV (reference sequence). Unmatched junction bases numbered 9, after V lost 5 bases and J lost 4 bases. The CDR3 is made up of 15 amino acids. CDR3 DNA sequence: TGTGCCAGCAGCAGATCTACAGGGGGTTTCACTGAAGCTTTCTTT. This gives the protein CASSRSTGGFTEAFF.

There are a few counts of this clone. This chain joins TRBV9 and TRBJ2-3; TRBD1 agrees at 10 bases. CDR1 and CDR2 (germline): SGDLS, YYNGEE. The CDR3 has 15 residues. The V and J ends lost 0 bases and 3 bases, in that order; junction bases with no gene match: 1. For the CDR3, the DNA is TGTGCCAGCAGCGTAGGGGGACAGGGGACAGATACGCAGTATTTT. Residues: CASSVGGQGTDTQYF.

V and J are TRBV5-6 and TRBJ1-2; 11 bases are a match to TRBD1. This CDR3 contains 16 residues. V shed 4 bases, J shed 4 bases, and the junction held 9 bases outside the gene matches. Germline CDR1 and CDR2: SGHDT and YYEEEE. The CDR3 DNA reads TGTGCCAGCAGCACCAGTCCCGGGACAGGGGGCTATGGCTACACCTTC. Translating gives CASSTSPGTGGYGYTF. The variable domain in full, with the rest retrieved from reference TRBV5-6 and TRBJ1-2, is DAGVTQSPTHLIKTRGQQVTLRCSPKSGHDTVSWYQQALGQGPQFIFQYYEEEERQRGNFPDRFSGHQFPNYSSELNVNALLLGDSALYLCASSTSPGTGGYGYTFGSGTRLTVV.

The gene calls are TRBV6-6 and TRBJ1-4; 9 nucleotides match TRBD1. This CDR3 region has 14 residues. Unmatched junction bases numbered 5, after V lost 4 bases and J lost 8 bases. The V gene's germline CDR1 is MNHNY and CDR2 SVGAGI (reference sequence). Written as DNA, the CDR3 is TGTGCCAGCAGTTGGGACAGGGTAGACGAAAAACTGTTTTTT. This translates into CASSWDRVDEKLFF.

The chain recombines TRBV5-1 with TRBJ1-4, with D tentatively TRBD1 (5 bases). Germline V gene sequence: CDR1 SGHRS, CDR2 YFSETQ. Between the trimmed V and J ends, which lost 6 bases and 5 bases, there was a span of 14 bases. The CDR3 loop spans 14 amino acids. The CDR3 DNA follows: TGCGCCAGCAAGGATGGGGCAGGGAATGAAAAACTGTTTTTT. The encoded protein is CASKDGAGNEKLFF.

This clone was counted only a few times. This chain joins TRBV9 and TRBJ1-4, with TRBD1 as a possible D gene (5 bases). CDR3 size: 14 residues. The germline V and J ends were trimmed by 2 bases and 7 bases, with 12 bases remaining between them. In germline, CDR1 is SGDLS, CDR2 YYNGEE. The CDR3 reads CASSVEGEAEKLFF. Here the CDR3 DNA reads TGTGCCAGCAGCGTCGAAGGGGAGGCTGAAAAACTGTTTTTT.

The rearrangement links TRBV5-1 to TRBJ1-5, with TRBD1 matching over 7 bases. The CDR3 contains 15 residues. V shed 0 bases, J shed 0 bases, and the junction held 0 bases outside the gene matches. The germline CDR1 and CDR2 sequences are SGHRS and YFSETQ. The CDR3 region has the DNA TGCGCCAGCAGCTTGGGGGACAGTAGCAATCAGCCCCAGCATTTT. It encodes CASSLGDSSNQPQHF.

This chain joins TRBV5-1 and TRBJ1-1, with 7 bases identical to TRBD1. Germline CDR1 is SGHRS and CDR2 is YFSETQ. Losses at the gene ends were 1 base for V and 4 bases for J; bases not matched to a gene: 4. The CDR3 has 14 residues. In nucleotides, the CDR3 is TGCGCCAGCAGCTTGTACAGGGGTAGCACTGAAGCTTTCTTT. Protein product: CASSLYRGSTEAFF.

CDR3 DNA sequence: TGTGCCAGCAGAAATTATAATGAAGCTTTCTTT. Amino acid sequence: CASRNYNEAFF. The chain is built from TRBV5-4 and TRBJ1-1; the D is unclear. CDR3 size: 11 residues. CDR1 is SGHNT, CDR2 YYREEE, per germline (reference sequence). The V and J ends lost 5 bases and 7 bases respectively, with 9 bases between them.

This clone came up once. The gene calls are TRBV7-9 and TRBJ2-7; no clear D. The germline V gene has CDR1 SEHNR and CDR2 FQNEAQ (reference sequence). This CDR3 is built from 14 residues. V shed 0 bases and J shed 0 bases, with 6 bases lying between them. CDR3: CASSLAPDSYEQYF. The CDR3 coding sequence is TGTGCCAGCAGCTTAGCCCCAGACTCCTACGAGCAGTACTTC.

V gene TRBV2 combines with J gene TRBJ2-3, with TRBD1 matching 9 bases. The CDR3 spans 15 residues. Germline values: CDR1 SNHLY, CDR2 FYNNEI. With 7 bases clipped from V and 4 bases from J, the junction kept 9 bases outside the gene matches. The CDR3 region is CASTGQGRNADTQYF. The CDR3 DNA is TGTGCCAGCACAGGACAGGGGAGGAATGCAGATACGCAGTATTTT.

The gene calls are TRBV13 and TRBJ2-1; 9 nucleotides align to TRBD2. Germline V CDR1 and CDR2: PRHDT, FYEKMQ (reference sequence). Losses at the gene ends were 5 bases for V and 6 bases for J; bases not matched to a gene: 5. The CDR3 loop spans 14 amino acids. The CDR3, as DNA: TGTGCCAGCAGCCAGGGACTAGCTGTCAATGAGCAGTTCTTC. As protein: CASSQGLAVNEQFF.